This T cell receptor (beta chain) was sequenced for a study of regulatory T cells in long-lasting Graves disease. Study results and caveats: Favoring TRBV28, TRBJ1-2 and TRBJ2-5 was a feature seen in persistent disease. Persistent Graves' cases showed lower TCR diversity than newly diagnosed cases.

Stated time point: newly diagnosed GD, antithyroid drugs for less than 3 months. After RNA was extracted from PBMCs, the TCR library was made from it. EDTA tubes received around 9 milliliters of drawn peripheral blood. V dropped 4 bases and J dropped 2 bases, with 11 bases sitting between them. From germline, CDR1 is MNHNS and CDR2 SASEGT. This CDR3 spans 15 amino acids. This clonotype has more than one count but fewer than ten. Its target is unknown. Arm-PCR with iRepertoire HTBI primers amplified the CDR3 regions for these TCR beta libraries. TCRdb fed the multiplex PCR reads into MiXCR, producing one record per CDR3 protein. Here the sample spans about 200,000 distinct CDR3 sequences, 15% to 20% being singletons.

The starting material was peripheral blood mononuclear cells (PBMCs), obtained at new diagnosis, from a patient treated with antithyroid drugs. The chain recombines TRBV6-1 with TRBJ2-2; D is perhaps TRBD2 (6 bases). The clonotype was recovered from a female donor with Graves disease. The chain's CDR3 is CASSVGLTNTGELFF. The DNA of the CDR3 is TGTGCCAGCAGTGTGGGACTCACAAACACCGGGGAGCTGTTTTTT.